The 2 T cell receptor beta chains below were found in one sample sequenced in a study of T cell responses to AZD1222 COVID-19 vaccine. Sequenced by immunoSEQ multiplex PCR; TCRdb stores in-frame clones only, minus some. Of 150,000 to 200,000 clones detected, approximately 90% appear once; the ten largest clones hold around 4.5%. Sequencing was performed on peripheral blood, taken 28 days after the second dose of the MenACWY control vaccine. Source of these receptors: an adult who received the MenACWY meningococcal vaccine as a control.

This rearrangement joins TRBV4-1 to TRBJ1-5; tentative D call: TRBD1 (5 bases). Looked up from germline, CDR1 is MGHRA and CDR2 is YSYEKL. The CDR3 contains 14 residues. The germline V and J ends were trimmed by 3 bases and 6 bases, with 12 bases remaining between them. CDR3 loop: CASSHRGEGQPQHF. In nucleotides, the CDR3 is TGCGCCAGCAGCCATCGGGGCGAGGGTCAGCCCCAGCATTTT.

This clone was picked up a small number of times. The chain joins TRBV19 to TRBJ1-3; a weak D match, TRBD1 (5 bases). The V gene lost 6 bases and the J gene lost 0 bases, with 15 bases spanning the gap. The CDR3 has 16 amino acids. The germline V gene has CDR1 LNHDA and CDR2 SQIVND (reference sequence). The CDR3 sequence: CASSTGTRTSGNTIYF. Written as DNA, the CDR3 is TGTGCCAGTAGCACCGGGACTCGGACCTCTGGAAACACCATATATTTT.